Following are 21 T cell receptor beta chains from one sample sequenced in a study of beta chain features in type 1 diabetes. The sequenced template was cDNA made from the entire isolated RNA. The data were produced by immunoSEQ multiplex PCR, yet TCRdb's version contains in-frame clones alone and is incomplete. This sample carries 150,000 to 200,000 clones, less than 9.5% of them seen once, and the ten largest clones take approximately 2.3%. The specimen sequenced was central memory CD4+ T cells from blood. Receptor source: a young woman in good health.

This clone has more than one count but fewer than ten. V is TRBV9 and J is TRBJ2-7, with D perhaps matching TRBD1 (6 bases). The ends were cut back, 4 bases at V and 0 bases at J, with 11 bases in the middle. This CDR3 spans 14 amino acids. Germline V lookup: CDR1 SGDLS, CDR2 YYNGEE. As DNA, the CDR3 is TGTGCCAGCAGCCCAAGACAGGACTCCTACGAGCAGTACTTC. It specifies CASSPRQDSYEQYF.

This clone appeared a few times. This chain joins TRBV2 and TRBJ2-1, with TRBD2 identical over 8 bases. Germline assignment: CDR1 SNHLY and CDR2 FYNNEI. V shed 2 bases and J 2 bases; nucleotides not matched to a gene: 20. The CDR3 has 21 amino acids. The CDR3 here is CASSESWSSGRLRDTYNEQFF. CDR3 sequence (DNA): TGTGCCAGCAGTGAAAGCTGGTCTAGCGGGCGCCTTAGAGATACCTACAATGAGCAGTTCTTC.

J is TRBJ2-3 and V is TRBV14, with D possibly being TRBD2 (6 bases). This CDR3 spans 15 amino acids. Germline V CDR1 and CDR2: SGHDN, FVKESK. V was pared by 2 bases and J by 2 bases, with 11 bases between. CDR3 amino acids: CASSQPGLLTDTQYF. Here the CDR3 DNA reads TGTGCCAGCAGCCAACCGGGACTCCTCACAGATACGCAGTATTTT.

Many counts were recorded for this clone. V gene TRBV18 combines with J gene TRBJ2-3; perhaps TRBD2 as D (7 bases). Germline CDR1 reads KGHSH; CDR2 reads LQKENI. CDR3 size: 15 residues. V lost 8 bases, J lost 6 bases, and 21 bases lay in between. This chain's CDR3 is CASRDGGGPSDTQYF. CDR3 nucleotide sequence: TGTGCCAGCCGAGATGGCGGGGGCCCCTCGGATACGCAGTATTTT.

Turning to this clone: Within the sample, other DNA sequences also encode this same CDR3. The genes are TRBV5-1 and TRBJ1-2; TRBD1 matches 7 bases. With V trimmed by 4 bases and J by 4 bases, 4 bases remained unmatched. Germline CDR1 is SGHRS and CDR2 is YFSETQ. CDR3 length: 13 residues. CDR3 in DNA: TGCGCCAGCAGCCCCGACAGGGTCTATGGCTACACCTTC. As protein: CASSPDRVYGYTF.

The table lists this clone with a few counts. The chain employs TRBV7-2 and TRBJ2-3; 8 bases line up with TRBD2. CDR1 and CDR2 (germline): SGHTA, FQGNSA. V dropped 8 bases and J dropped 0; count of bases not matched to a gene: 13. The CDR3 contains 17 residues. CDR3 DNA sequence: TGTGCCAGCGGCCGGACCCCTAGCGGGTCTAGCACAGATACGCAGTATTTT. Translating gives CASGRTPSGSSTDTQYF.

The chain links TRBV5-4 to TRBJ1-2; weak D call: TRBD1 (5 bases). The CDR3 sequence is 13 residues long. Trimming took off 4 bases at V and 2 bases at J, with 9 bases between the two ends. Per germline, CDR1 SGHNT and CDR2 YYREEE (reference sequence). CDR3 loop: CASSLDKNYGYTF. CDR3 in DNA: TGTGCCAGCAGCCTGGACAAGAACTATGGCTACACCTTC.

This clone was picked up a small number of times. The V call is TRBV27, the J call TRBJ2-6; D is perhaps TRBD1 (5 bases). V was shortened by 6 bases and J by 0 bases, with 15 bases between the two germline ends. Germline lookup yields CDR1 MNHEY and CDR2 SMNVEV (reference sequence). CDR3 length equals 17 residues. In nucleotides, the CDR3 is TGTGCCAGCAGCCCAACGGCAGGGCTCTCTGGGGCCAACGTCCTGACTTTC. Translation gives CASSPTAGLSGANVLTF.

The sample holds a few counts of this clone. The gene calls are TRBV4-2 and TRBJ1-1, with D possibly matching TRBD1 (5 bases). The CDR3 runs to 13 residues. V shed 0 bases and J shed 6 bases, with 8 bases lying between them. Germline V lookup: CDR1 LGHNA, CDR2 YNFKEQ. The DNA of the CDR3 is TGTGCCAGCAGCCAAGATACGGGGGCTGAAGCTTTCTTT. Its protein is CASSQDTGAEAFF.

This clone showed up just a few times. This chain uses TRBV30 with TRBJ1-2, with D unclear. CDR1 and CDR2 (germline): GTSNPN, SVGIG (reference sequence). CDR3 length: 16 amino acids. The germline V and J ends were trimmed by 6 bases and 3 bases, with 23 bases remaining between them. CDR3: CACHPRGQPGDYGYTF. DNA of the CDR3: TGTGCCTGCCACCCAAGAGGGCAGCCAGGCGACTATGGCTACACCTTC.

The chain recombines TRBV19 with TRBJ1-1; the D gene is possibly TRBD1 (6 bases). The CDR3 runs to 15 residues. Germline values: CDR1 LNHDA, CDR2 SQIVND (reference sequence). Trimming took off 6 bases at V and 4 bases at J, with 18 bases between the two ends. The DNA of the CDR3 is TGTGCCAGTAGGGTCACCCCACAGGGAAGCACTGAAGCTTTCTTT. Its translation is CASRVTPQGSTEAFF.

This clone was observed many times. The V call is TRBV6-1, the J call TRBJ1-3; D call uncertain. Germline values: CDR1 MNHNS, CDR2 SASEGT. This CDR3 has 14 amino acids. Deletions cut 4 bases from V and 0 bases from J, with 7 bases between. This chain's CDR3 is CASSVADSGNTIYF. CDR3 nucleotide sequence: TGTGCCAGCAGTGTGGCAGACTCTGGAAACACCATATATTTT.

The chain couples TRBV9 to TRBJ1-4; possibly TRBD1 for D (5 bases). V lost 4 bases and J 7 bases, leaving 14 bases between the germline ends. Germline V CDR1 and CDR2: SGDLS, YYNGEE. This CDR3 region has 14 residues. CDR3: CASSPQGSSEKLFF. In DNA, the CDR3 is TGTGCCAGCAGCCCCCAGGGCAGCAGTGAAAAACTGTTTTTT.

This clone was seen only a few times. The chain uses TRBV5-1 and TRBJ2-7, with D perhaps matching TRBD1 (6 bases). The V end lost 0 bases, the J end lost 5 bases, and 12 bases lay between the germline ends. CDR1 and CDR2 (germline): SGHRS, YFSETQ. The CDR3 runs to 14 residues. The CDR3 protein is CASSLGVGGNEQYF. The CDR3 DNA reads TGCGCCAGCAGCTTGGGTGTAGGGGGAAACGAGCAGTACTTC.

The chain carries TRBV6-1 and TRBJ1-1; D not certain. V was cut by 7 bases and J by 0 bases, with 6 bases left in between. The germline V gene encodes CDR1 MNHNS and CDR2 SASEGT. The CDR3 spans 12 residues. The CDR3 spells CASTDMNTEAFF. The CDR3 region has the DNA TGTGCCAGCACTGACATGAACACTGAAGCTTTCTTT.

This clone was seen a few times. The chain combines TRBV7-2 with TRBJ1-1; D might be TRBD1 (6 bases). CDR1 is SGHTA, CDR2 FQGNSA, per germline. Trimming took 5 bases from V and 0 from J, leaving 10 bases between them. This CDR3 is 14 amino acids long. DNA for the CDR3: TGTGCCAGCAGCCTAAAGGGGGTGAACACTGAAGCTTTCTTT. Its translation: CASSLKGVNTEAFF.

The table lists this clone with a few counts. The chain carries TRBV5-1 and TRBJ2-1, with a weak D call TRBD2 (6 bases). From germline, CDR1 is SGHRS and CDR2 YFSETQ. Trimming took 4 bases from V and 10 from J, leaving 15 bases between them. The length of the CDR3 is 13 residues. CDR3 region: CASSPGGDREQFF. CDR3 coding DNA: TGCGCCAGCAGCCCGGGCGGGGACCGGGAGCAGTTCTTC.

The chain has TRBV7-2 and TRBJ2-5; maybe TRBD2 (5 bases). Trimming shortened V by 0 bases and J by 5 bases, and 13 bases separated the two germline ends. This CDR3 is 15 amino acids long. The germline gives CDR1 SGHTA, CDR2 FQGNSA. This CDR3 is CASSLALERGETQYF. CDR3 in DNA: TGTGCCAGCAGCTTAGCGCTAGAGAGAGGGGAGACCCAGTACTTC.

The V and J genes are TRBV5-1 and TRBJ2-7; TRBD1 aligns across 8 bases. V shed 0 bases and J 3 bases; nucleotides not matched to a gene: 5. Germline V lookup: CDR1 SGHRS, CDR2 YFSETQ. CDR3 length: 15 amino acids. Written as DNA, the CDR3 is TGCGCCAGCAGCTTGGAAGGGACAGGAGGCTACGAGCAGTACTTC. Translated: CASSLEGTGGYEQYF.

This clone has a handful of counts. This chain's CDR3 is CASSADRQETQYF. The CDR3, as DNA: TGTGCCAGCAGTGCGGACAGGCAGGAGACCCAGTACTTC. The chain links TRBV2 to TRBJ2-5; 7 nucleotides agree with TRBD1. The CDR3 has 13 residues. CDR1 and CDR2 from the germline V gene are SNHLY and FYNNEI. V shed 4 bases and J 5 bases; nucleotides not matched to a gene: 4.

V usage is TRBV4-2 and J usage is TRBJ1-2; D ambiguous. Trimming shortened V by 0 bases and J by 3 bases, and 8 bases separated the two germline ends. Germline-derived CDR1 and CDR2 are LGHNA and YNFKEQ. This CDR3 has 14 residues. The CDR3 DNA follows: TGTGCCAGCAGCCAAGACACATCCCACTATGGCTACACCTTC. This codes for CASSQDTSHYGYTF.